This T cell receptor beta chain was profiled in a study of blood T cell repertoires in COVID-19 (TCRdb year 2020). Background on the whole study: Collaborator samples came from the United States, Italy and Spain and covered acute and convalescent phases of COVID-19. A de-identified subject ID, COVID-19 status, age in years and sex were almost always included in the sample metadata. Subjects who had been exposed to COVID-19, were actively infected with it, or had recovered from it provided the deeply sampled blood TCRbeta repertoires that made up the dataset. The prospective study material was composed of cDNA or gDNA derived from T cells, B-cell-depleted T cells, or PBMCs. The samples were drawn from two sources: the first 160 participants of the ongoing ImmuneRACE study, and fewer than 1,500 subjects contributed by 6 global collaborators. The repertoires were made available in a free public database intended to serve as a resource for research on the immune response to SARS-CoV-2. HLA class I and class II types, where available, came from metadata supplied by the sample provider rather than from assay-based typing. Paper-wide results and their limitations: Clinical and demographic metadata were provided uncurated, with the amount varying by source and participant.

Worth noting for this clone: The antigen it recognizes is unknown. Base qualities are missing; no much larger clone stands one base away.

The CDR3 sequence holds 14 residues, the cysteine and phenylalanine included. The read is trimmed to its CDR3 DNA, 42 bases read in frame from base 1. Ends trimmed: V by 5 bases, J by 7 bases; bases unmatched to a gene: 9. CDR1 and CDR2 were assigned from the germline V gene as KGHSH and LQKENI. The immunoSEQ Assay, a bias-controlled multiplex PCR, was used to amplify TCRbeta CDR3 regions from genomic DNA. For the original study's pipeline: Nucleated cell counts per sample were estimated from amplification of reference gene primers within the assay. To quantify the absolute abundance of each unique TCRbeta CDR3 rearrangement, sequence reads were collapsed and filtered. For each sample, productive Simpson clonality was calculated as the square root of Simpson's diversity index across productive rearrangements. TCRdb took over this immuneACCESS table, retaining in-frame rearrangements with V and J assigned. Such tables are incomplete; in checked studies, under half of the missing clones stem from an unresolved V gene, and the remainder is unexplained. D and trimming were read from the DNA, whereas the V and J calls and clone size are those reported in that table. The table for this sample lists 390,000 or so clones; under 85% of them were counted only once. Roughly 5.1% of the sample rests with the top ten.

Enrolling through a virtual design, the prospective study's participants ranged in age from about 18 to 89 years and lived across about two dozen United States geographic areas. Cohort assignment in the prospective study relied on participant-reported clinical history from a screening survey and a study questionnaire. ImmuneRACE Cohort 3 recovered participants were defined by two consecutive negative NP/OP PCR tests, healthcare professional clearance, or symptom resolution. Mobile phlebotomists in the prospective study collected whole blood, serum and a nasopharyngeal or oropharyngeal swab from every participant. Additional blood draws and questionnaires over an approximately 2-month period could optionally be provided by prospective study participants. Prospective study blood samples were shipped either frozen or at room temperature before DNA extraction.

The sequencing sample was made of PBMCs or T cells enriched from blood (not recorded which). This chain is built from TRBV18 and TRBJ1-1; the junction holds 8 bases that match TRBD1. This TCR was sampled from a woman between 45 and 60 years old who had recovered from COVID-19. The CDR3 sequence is CASSAGQGWVEAFF. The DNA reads TGTGCCAGCTCAGCCGGACAGGGTTGGGTTGAAGCTTTCTTT.